These 6 T cell receptor beta chains were all obtained from the same sample, sequenced in a study of vaccination effects on CD4 cells after COVID-19 (dated by TCRdb to 2022 to 2024). In the ViraFEST assay, PBMC were stimulated with viral peptide pools, and antigen-specific CD4+ T cell clonotypes were then identified by expansion using TCR sequencing. After around 11 days of culture, CD4+ T cells were isolated with the EasySep CD4+ T cell isolation kit. The antigens for these receptors are not known. The protocol used for the library was the immunoSEQ multiplex PCR assay. The table comes from immuneACCESS by way of TCRdb, which keeps in-frame sequences with V and J called. Part of the clones is missing from these tables; in studies checked, under half for an unresolved V gene and the rest for unknown reasons. This sample is represented by some 20,000 clones; around three quarters of them were singletons. Approximately 16% of the sample is in the top ten clones.

Source: CD4+ T cells from PBMCs cultured with HCoV-229E spike peptides, taken before COVID-19 vaccination. The sample's cell subset or site label, in plain terms: HCoV-229E spike overlapping peptide pool stimulation. The source is a human donor who received a COVID-19 vaccine.

The CDR3, as DNA: TGTGCCAGCAGCAGCACAAACAGGGGGGGGTCCTACGAGCAGTACTTC. It specifies CASSSTNRGGSYEQYF. The chain uses TRBV21-1 and TRBJ2-7; TRBD1, as called in the table, went unchecked against the DNA. TRBV21-1 is recorded as a pseudogene. The CDR3 totals 16 residues.

The chain is built from TRBV7-2 and TRBJ2-5, with a possible D match to TRBD2 (6 bases). The germline gives CDR1 SGHTA, CDR2 FQGNSA. V gave up 1 base and J gave up 1 base, with 10 bases separating them. The length of the CDR3 is 15 residues. The DNA of the CDR3 is TGTGCCAGCAGCTTAGGGGGGGAGGTCCAAGAGACCCAGTACTTC. Encoded protein: CASSLGGEVQETQYF.

This clone was detected once. The V call is TRBV5-1, the J call TRBJ1-2; the D gene is possibly TRBD1 (5 bases). Germline CDR1 SGHRS, CDR2 YFSETQ. The CDR3 has 15 amino acids. Deletions cut 4 bases from V and 5 bases from J, with 18 bases between. CDR3 DNA: TGCGCCAGCAGCGGACGGGACTGGCAGGGATATGGCTACACCTTC. It yields the protein CASSGRDWQGYGYTF. The whole variable domain, filled in from reference TRBV5-1 and TRBJ1-2, reads KAGVTQTPRYLIKTRGQQVTLSCSPISGHRSVSWYQQTPGQGLQFLFEYFSETQRNKGNFPGRFSGRQFSNSRSEMNVSTLELGDSALYLCASSGRDWQGYGYTFGSGTRLTVV.

The chain employs TRBV15 and TRBJ1-4, with D uncertain. Germline-derived CDR1 and CDR2 are LNHNV and YYDKDF (reference sequence). This CDR3 has 14 amino acids. V was trimmed by 0 bases and J by 5 bases, leaving 7 bases between them. DNA for the CDR3: TGTGCCACCAGCAGAGATAGGGTGAATGAAAAACTGTTTTTT. Residues: CATSRDRVNEKLFF.

The rearrangement joins TRBV3-1 (or the pseudogene TRBV3-2) to TRBJ2-5; D is undetermined. Germline CDR1 reads LGHDT; CDR2 reads YNNKEL (reference sequence). V was shortened by 0 bases and J by 5 bases, with 4 bases between the two germline ends. CDR3 length: 12 residues. The CDR3 loop reads CASSQDYETQYF. The CDR3 region has the DNA TGTGCCAGCAGCCAAGATTACGAGACCCAGTACTTC.

The chain joins TRBV29-1 to TRBJ1-4; D perhaps matches TRBD1 (6 bases). Germline V gene sequence: CDR1 SQVTM, CDR2 ANQGSEA. V lost 7 bases to trimming and J lost 8 bases, with 17 bases between them. This CDR3 spans 13 amino acids. The chain's CDR3 is CSALGGAREKLFF. Here the CDR3 DNA reads TGCAGCGCCCTAGGGGGGGCTAGGGAAAAACTGTTTTTT.